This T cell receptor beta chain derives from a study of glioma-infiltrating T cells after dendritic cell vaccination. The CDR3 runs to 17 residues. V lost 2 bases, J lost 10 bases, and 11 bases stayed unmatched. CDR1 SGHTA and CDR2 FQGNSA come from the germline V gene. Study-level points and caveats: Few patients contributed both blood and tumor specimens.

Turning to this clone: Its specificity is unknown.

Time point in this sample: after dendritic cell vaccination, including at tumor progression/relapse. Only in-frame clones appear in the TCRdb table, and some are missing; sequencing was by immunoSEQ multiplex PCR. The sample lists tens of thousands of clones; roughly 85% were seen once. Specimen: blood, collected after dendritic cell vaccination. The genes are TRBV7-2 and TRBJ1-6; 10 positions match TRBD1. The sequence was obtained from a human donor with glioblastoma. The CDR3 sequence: CASSLRPGQGLGSPLHF. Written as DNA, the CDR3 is TGTGCCAGCAGCTTACGTCCGGGACAGGGGCTCGGATCACCCCTCCACTTT.